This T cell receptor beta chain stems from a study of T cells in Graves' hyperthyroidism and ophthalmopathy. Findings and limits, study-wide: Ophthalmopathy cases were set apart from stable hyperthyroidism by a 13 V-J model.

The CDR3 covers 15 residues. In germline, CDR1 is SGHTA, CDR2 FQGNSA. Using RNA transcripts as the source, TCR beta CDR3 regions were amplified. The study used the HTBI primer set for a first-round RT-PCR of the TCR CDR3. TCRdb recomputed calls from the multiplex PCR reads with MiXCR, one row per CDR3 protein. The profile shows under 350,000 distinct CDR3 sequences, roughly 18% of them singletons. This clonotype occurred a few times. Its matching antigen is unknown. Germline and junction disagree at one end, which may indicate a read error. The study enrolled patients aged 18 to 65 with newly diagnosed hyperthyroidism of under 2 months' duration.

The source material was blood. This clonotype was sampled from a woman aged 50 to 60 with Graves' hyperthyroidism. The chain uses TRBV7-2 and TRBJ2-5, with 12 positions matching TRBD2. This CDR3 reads CSSSPWGLAGETQYF. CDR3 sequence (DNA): TGTTCCAGCAGCCCGTGGGGACTAGCGGGAGAGACCCAGTACTTC.